This T cell receptor beta chain came from a study of blood T cell repertoires in COVID-19. Study-wide context: COVID-19 samples, acute and convalescent, were from the United States, Italy and Spain. T cells, B-cell-depleted T cells, or PBMCs supplied cDNA or gDNA.

J was trimmed by 4 bases and V by 6 bases; bases with no gene match: 8. Germline loops: CDR1 LNHDA, CDR2 SQIVND (reference sequence). The CDR3 consists of 14 residues. Assay used: immunoSEQ multiplex PCR; TCRdb lists only in-frame clones, some missing. The sample lists 150,000 to 200,000 clones; roughly 90% were seen once. The TCR originated in a man aged 55 to 70 with active or convalescent COVID-19. Sequenced material: peripheral blood. This chain joins TRBV19 and TRBJ1-1; 7 bases align to TRBD1. In DNA, the CDR3 is TGTGCCAGTAGGAACAGGGGTTGGAGCACTGAAGCTTTCTTT. Translated, it gives CASRNRGWSTEAFF.